The present entry profiles one T cell receptor (beta chain) with its context. A second PCR of about 7 to 12 cycles used a sample-barcoded 5' primer and a J-beta primer mix. Each CDR3 protein is one row after TCRdb ran MiXCR on the 5' RACE reads. The sample contains roughly 410,000 distinct CDR3 sequences, about 55% of which appear only once. The data derive from a study of blood T cells in healthy people across ages. CDR3 length equals 15 residues. J was trimmed by 0 bases and V by 6 bases; bases with no gene match: 8. Peripheral blood from each donor was collected in a volume of approximately 9.2 milliliters. The authors extracted at least 5 micrograms of total RNA per sample.

V usage is TRBV12-3 or TRBV12-4 and J usage is TRBJ2-7, with 7 bases fitting TRBD1. The receptor was derived from a man in his 60s in good health. Sequencing was done on a sample of blood. The CDR3 coding sequence is TGTGCCAGCAGGCCGGGACAGCTGAGCTCCTACGAGCAGTACTTC. Its protein is CASRPGQLSSYEQYF.